Described below is a single TCR beta chain sequence and its context. Its specificity is unknown. This sample was included in a study of CD4+ T cells in melanoma. General study results and limits: A reported correlation linked neoantigen-specific CD4+ T cells to CD8+, macrophage and B cell function. In melanoma, neoantigen-specific CD4+ T cells reportedly differed in differentiation state.

CDR1 and CDR2 (germline): SGHTS, YDEGEE. With 0 bases removed from V and 3 bases from J, the gap between germline ends came to 21 bases. This CDR3 region has 18 residues. Only in-frame clones appear in the TCRdb table, and some are missing; sequencing was by immunoSEQ multiplex PCR. The data hold roughly 150,000 clones, with 80% to 95% observed a single time. This receptor was identified in a human donor with melanoma. This chain connects TRBV5-8 to TRBJ1-2; D is undetermined. The chain's CDR3 is CASSLAFKLPAGYYGYTF. Written as DNA, the CDR3 is TGTGCCAGCAGCTTGGCCTTTAAACTTCCAGCGGGCTACTATGGCTACACCTTC.